The clone carrying this TCR beta chain was seen a handful of times. Its target is not known. Assay: immunoSEQ multiplex PCR; the TCRdb copy retains only in-frame clones and omits some. The repertoire consists of about 30,000 clones, with around 80% occurring once and the leading ten covering roughly 5.5%. The CDR3 spans 13 residues. The germline V gene encodes CDR1 SGHRS and CDR2 YFSETQ. With 4 bases removed from V and 2 bases from J, the gap between germline ends came to 9 bases. The data were obtained in a study of T cell repertoires in ileal Crohn's disease. Whole-study findings and limits: Mucosal expansions were suggested to be mainly CD8 T cells.

V usage is TRBV5-1 and J usage is TRBJ1-2, with D hard to call. Sequenced material: ileal tissue. The TCR was taken from an adult with Crohn's disease. The CDR3 spells CASSRDINYGYTF. The DNA of the CDR3 is TGCGCCAGCAGCCGCGACATAAACTATGGCTACACCTTC.